The 15 T cell receptor beta chains given below trace back to one sample, sequenced in a study of relationships among human T cell subsets. The T cell receptor alpha and beta CDR3 regions were amplified from mRNA by semiquantitative ARM-PCR. ARM-PCR used tagged nested gene-specific primers, then communal superprimers for exponential amplification. TCRdb re-called the multiplex PCR reads with MiXCR, one entry per CDR3 protein. The sample records nearly 5,500 distinct CDR3 sequences, roughly three fifths being singletons. The CD8+ T cells came from negative anti-CD4 multisort bead selection followed by positive anti-CD8 selection. The sample taken for sequencing was CD8+ T cells sorted from blood. All receptors derive from a man in his forties in good health.

This chain uses TRBV4-2 with TRBJ2-3; D is unresolved. With 0 bases removed from V and 5 bases from J, the gap between germline ends came to 12 bases. The CDR3 is made up of 15 amino acids. CDR1 LGHNA and CDR2 YNFKEQ come from the germline V gene. CDR3 sequence: CASSQDVPAGDTQYF. CDR3 nucleotide sequence: TGTGCCAGCAGCCAAGATGTACCAGCTGGAGATACGCAGTATTTT.

The chain links TRBV7-6 to TRBJ2-1; 10 bases line up with TRBD2. The CDR3 runs 15 residues. Trimming removed 5 bases from V and 3 bases from J; junction bases left unmatched: 4. The germline V gene encodes CDR1 SGHVS and CDR2 FNYEAQ. The CDR3 coding sequence is TGTGCCAGCAGCCAGACTAGCGGGCTCTACAATGAGCAGTTCTTC. It translates to CASSQTSGLYNEQFF.

This clonotype was observed a handful of times. The V gene is TRBV5-1, the J gene TRBJ2-3; the D gene is possibly TRBD2 (6 bases). The CDR3 loop spans 15 amino acids. Trimming took off 0 bases at V and 0 bases at J, with 8 bases between the two ends. In germline, CDR1 is SGHRS, CDR2 YFSETQ. The CDR3 bases are TGCGCCAGCAGCTTGGACCTAGCGAGCACAGATACGCAGTATTTT. Its translation: CASSLDLASTDTQYF.

This chain uses TRBV11-2 with TRBJ1-4; TRBD1 matches at 8 bases. Germline assignment: CDR1 SGHAT and CDR2 FQNNGV. V trimming: 4 bases; J trimming: 10 bases; junction bases outside the gene matches: 2. This CDR3 is 12 amino acids long. CDR3 DNA sequence: TGTGCCAGCAGCTCTGGGACAGGAAAACTGTTTTTT. Its translation: CASSSGTGKLFF.

This clonotype was found once. The chain recombines TRBV6-4 with TRBJ2-3; TRBD2 aligns across 10 bases. With V trimmed by 2 bases and J by 4 bases, 0 bases remained unmatched. CDR3 length: 14 amino acids. Germline V gene lookup returns CDR1 MRHNA and CDR2 SNTAGT. The CDR3 nucleotides are TGTGCCAGCAGTGACAGCGGGGGGGCAGATACGCAGTATTTT. Its translation: CASSDSGGADTQYF.

The rearrangement joins TRBV27 to TRBJ1-1; TRBD1 aligns across 7 bases. Trimming at V came to 8 bases and at J to 7 bases, leaving 10 bases not matched to a gene. The V gene's germline CDR1 is MNHEY and CDR2 SMNVEV (reference sequence). The CDR3 has 13 residues. Here the CDR3 reads CASGPDREGEAFF. Here the CDR3 DNA reads TGTGCCAGCGGGCCCGACAGGGAGGGTGAAGCTTTCTTT.

The J gene is TRBJ2-3, the V gene TRBV11-2, with 8 bases matching TRBD2. V trimming: 3 bases; J trimming: 2 bases; junction bases outside the gene matches: 4. Germline V gene lookup returns CDR1 SGHAT and CDR2 FQNNGV. This CDR3 spans 15 amino acids. CDR3 nucleotide sequence: TGTGCCAGCAGCTTCGATAGCGGGGTCACAGATACGCAGTATTTT. Amino acids: CASSFDSGVTDTQYF.

The count of this clonotype is one. The chain joins TRBV11-2 to TRBJ2-3; D gene unclear. Germline V gene sequence: CDR1 SGHAT, CDR2 FQNNGV. V was clipped by 5 bases and J by 2 bases, with 8 bases between them. The CDR3 has 13 amino acids. The CDR3 loop is CASSPAVTDTQYF. CDR3 in DNA: TGTGCCAGCAGCCCAGCTGTCACAGATACGCAGTATTTT.

J is TRBJ2-7 and V is TRBV11-2, with 11 bases lining up with TRBD2. J was trimmed by 3 bases and V by 11 bases; bases with no gene match: 6. CDR1 and CDR2 (germline): SGHAT, FQNNGV. The CDR3 spans 13 residues. CDR3 amino acids: CAGAGTSGYEQYF. The CDR3 DNA sequence: TGTGCCGGAGCTGGGACTAGCGGCTACGAGCAGTACTTC.

The chain joins TRBV7-9 to TRBJ2-1; a possible D gene is TRBD2 (5 bases). This CDR3 comprises 11 residues. V lost 5 bases to trimming and J lost 13 bases, with 12 bases between them. The V gene's germline CDR1 is SEHNR and CDR2 FQNEAQ (reference sequence). The CDR3 region is CASSTLGEQFF. CDR3 nucleotides: TGTGCCAGCAGCACACTAGGAGAACAGTTCTTC.

This clonotype was counted between two and nine times. The rearrangement links TRBV4-2 to TRBJ2-7; 14 bases map to TRBD2. This CDR3 spans 17 amino acids. The germline V gene has CDR1 LGHNA and CDR2 YNFKEQ. V shed 6 bases and J 2 bases; nucleotides not matched to a gene: 9. CDR3 sequence (DNA): TGTGCCAGCAGGCAATTTCCGGGACTAGCGGGGGCCTACGAGCAGTACTTC. This sequence encodes CASRQFPGLAGAYEQYF.

The V gene is TRBV13, the J gene TRBJ2-1; possible D gene TRBD1, 6 bases. V lost 6 bases, J lost 2 bases, and 11 bases lay in between. CDR1 is PRHDT and CDR2 is FYEKMQ in the germline V gene (reference sequence). This CDR3 region has 14 residues. The CDR3: CASSHRDPYNEQFF. CDR3 coding DNA: TGTGCCAGCAGTCACAGGGACCCCTACAATGAGCAGTTCTTC.

The CDR3 nucleotides are TGCAGCGTTTGGGGGGGCCATGCTAGCACAGATACGCAGTATTTT. Protein: CSVWGGHASTDTQYF. V and J are TRBV29-1 and TRBJ2-3; tentative D call: TRBD2 (7 bases). The CDR3 spans 15 residues. Per germline, CDR1 SQVTM and CDR2 ANQGSEA. Trimming stripped 5 bases from V and 0 bases from J, with 15 bases between.

The rearrangement joins TRBV4-1 to TRBJ1-1; D unresolved. The CDR3 has 14 amino acids. CDR1 is MGHRA, CDR2 YSYEKL, per germline. V dropped 3 bases and J dropped 5 bases, with 13 bases sitting between them. The CDR3 is CASSHSDLRTEAFF. CDR3 DNA sequence: TGCGCCAGCAGCCATTCCGACTTGAGGACTGAAGCTTTCTTT.

This chain uses TRBV27 with TRBJ2-1; D not certain. Germline-derived CDR1 and CDR2 are MNHEY and SMNVEV (reference sequence). V lost 4 bases and J lost 13, with 17 bases in between. CDR3 length: 13 amino acids. The CDR3: CASSSHAENLQFF. CDR3 nucleotides: TGTGCCAGCAGTTCCCACGCCGAAAACCTTCAGTTCTTC.